The 31 T cell receptor beta chains reported below all come from one sample, sequenced in a study of blood T cell repertoires in COVID-19. Here immunoSEQ multiplex PCR was the method, and the copy in TCRdb shows in-frame clones only, minus some. The data hold 210,000 or so clones, with approximately 81% observed a single time. The specimen sequenced was peripheral blood. All receptors come from a woman older than 75 with active or convalescent COVID-19.

Comment on this clone: An end of the junction differs from the germline gene, which may be a read error. The chain combines TRBV5-8 with TRBJ1-1; tentatively, D is TRBD1 (6 bases). The CDR3 length is 16 residues. Germline V CDR1 and CDR2: SGHTS, YDEGEE. The CDR3 loop is CASSLAGGLSNIEAFF. The CDR3 DNA sequence: TGTGCCAGCAGCTTGGCCGGGGGGCTCTCTAACATTGAAGCTTTCTTT.

This clone has a handful of counts. This rearrangement joins TRBV18 to TRBJ2-3, with 9 bases aligning to TRBD2. The CDR3 covers 16 residues. The germline gives CDR1 KGHSH, CDR2 LQKENI. The V gene end was trimmed by 0 bases and the J gene end by 4 bases; junction bases not matched to a gene: 5. The chain's CDR3 is CASSPPRGRAPDTQYF. CDR3 bases: TGTGCCAGCTCACCACCGCGCGGGAGGGCCCCAGATACGCAGTATTTT.

This rearrangement joins TRBV6-4 to TRBJ1-3; D might be TRBD1 (6 bases). This CDR3 spans 19 amino acids. V lost 0 bases and J lost 0, with 18 bases in between. Germline CDR1 and CDR2: MRHNA and SNTAGT. The CDR3 DNA is TGTGCCAGCAGTGACTCGGGGACAACCCTTTTAATCTCTGGAAACACCATATATTTT. Its translation is CASSDSGTTLLISGNTIYF.

The rearrangement uses TRBV19 and TRBJ2-7, with 8 nucleotides matching TRBD1. The J segment lost 3 bases and the V segment lost 4 bases, leaving 5 bases of the junction unmatched. The CDR3 covers 14 residues. CDR1 is LNHDA and CDR2 is SQIVND in the germline V gene (reference sequence). The CDR3, as DNA: TGTGCCAGTAGTACTTACAGGGGGAACTACGAGCAGTACTTC. Its translation: CASSTYRGNYEQYF.

The J gene is TRBJ2-3, the V gene TRBV2; 7 bases line up with TRBD1. This CDR3 has 14 residues. V dropped 8 bases and J dropped 2; count of bases not matched to a gene: 7. Germline loops: CDR1 SNHLY, CDR2 FYNNEI. CDR3 DNA sequence: TGTGCCAGCGGGGACAGCACCTTCACAGATACGCAGTATTTT. Translated, it gives CASGDSTFTDTQYF.

This clone came up a few times. The chain has TRBV7-6 and TRBJ2-5; 10 bases are shared with TRBD2. Looked up from germline, CDR1 is SGHVS and CDR2 is FNYEAQ. The CDR3 runs to 14 residues. V lost 5 bases to trimming and J lost 4 bases; unmatched junction nucleotides: 4. Here the CDR3 reads CASSLLAGAETQYF. DNA of the CDR3: TGTGCCAGCAGCCTTCTAGCGGGAGCAGAGACCCAGTACTTC.

The chain carries TRBV29-1 and TRBJ2-5; 7 bases are shared with TRBD1. Trimming cost V 3 bases and J 13 bases; bases outside gene matches: 11. Germline V CDR1 and CDR2: SQVTM, ANQGSEA. The CDR3 extends over 12 amino acids. CDR3 loop: CSVDPSTGALYF. CDR3 DNA: TGCAGCGTTGATCCGTCAACAGGGGCTTTGTACTTC.

This clone was recorded a few times. J is TRBJ2-2 and V is TRBV30; D gene unclear. The length of the CDR3 is 14 residues. V was cut by 0 bases and J by 1 base, with 6 bases left in between. The germline CDR1 and CDR2 sequences are GTSNPN and SVGIG (reference sequence). CDR3 sequence reads: CAWSVQRNTGELFF. The CDR3 DNA is TGTGCCTGGAGTGTTCAGCGGAACACCGGGGAGCTGTTTTTT.

This clone was recorded a few times. The CDR3 is CASSLDGRSNQPQHF. The CDR3 coding sequence is TGTGCCAGCAGCTTAGACGGGAGGAGCAATCAGCCCCAGCATTTT. The V gene is TRBV7-8, the J gene TRBJ1-5; D unclear. The CDR3 is 15 amino acids. V was cut by 1 base and J by 1 base, with 8 bases left in between. The germline CDR1 and CDR2 sequences are SGHVS and FQNEAQ.

The CDR3 here is CASSFPTSGSLRGEGSTYNEQFF. In nucleotides, the CDR3 is TGCGCCAGCAGCTTCCCGACTAGCGGGAGCCTCAGAGGGGAGGGGAGCACCTACAATGAGCAGTTCTTC. The chain has TRBV5-1 and TRBJ2-1; 12 bases line up with TRBD2. V was pared by 2 bases and J by 2 bases, with 23 bases of the junction left unmatched. The CDR3 is made up of 23 amino acids. Germline values: CDR1 SGHRS, CDR2 YFSETQ.

Concerning this clone itself: The sample contains more than one DNA sequence encoding this CDR3. This chain uses TRBV5-4 with TRBJ2-1; TRBD2 agrees at 8 bases. The germline V gene has CDR1 SGHNT and CDR2 YYREEE (reference sequence). J was trimmed by 1 base and V by 2 bases; bases with no gene match: 2. The CDR3 has 15 amino acids. The CDR3 loop reads CASSLASGSYNEQFF. Here the CDR3 DNA reads TGTGCCAGCAGCTTAGCTAGCGGGTCCTACAATGAGCAGTTCTTC.

The J gene is TRBJ2-6, the V gene TRBV14; tentatively, D is TRBD2 (5 bases). V lost 1 base and J 2 bases, leaving 6 bases between the germline ends. CDR1 is SGHDN, CDR2 FVKESK, per germline. The CDR3 extends over 15 amino acids. The CDR3: CASSQVGTGANVLTF. CDR3 in DNA: TGTGCCAGCAGCCAAGTCGGGACTGGGGCCAACGTCCTGACTTTC.

The CDR3 sequence: CASSPRWGAGELFF. As DNA, the CDR3 is TGTGCCAGCAGCCCGAGGTGGGGGGCCGGGGAGCTGTTTTTT. The chain is built from TRBV7-2 and TRBJ2-2; maybe TRBD2 (6 bases). The CDR3 sequence is 14 residues long. Per germline, CDR1 SGHTA and CDR2 FQGNSA. The ends were cut back, 5 bases at V and 6 bases at J, with 13 bases in the middle.

The V gene is TRBV29-1, the J gene TRBJ2-1; TRBD2 matches 7 bases. This CDR3 has 14 residues. V was pared by 4 bases and J by 9 bases, with 12 bases of the junction left unmatched. Germline CDR1 SQVTM, CDR2 ANQGSEA. The CDR3 here is CSVVRSSGLSEQFF. The CDR3 nucleotides are TGCAGCGTTGTACGGTCTAGCGGCCTCAGTGAGCAGTTCTTC.

The gene calls are TRBV19 and TRBJ2-5; D might be TRBD2 (6 bases). The germline V gene encodes CDR1 LNHDA and CDR2 SQIVND (reference sequence). The CDR3 covers 15 residues. Trimming left V 7 bases short and J 0 bases short, with 15 bases between. The DNA of the CDR3 is TGTGCCAGTACTGAGGGGCGGGGCTACCAAGAGACCCAGTACTTC. Translating it yields CASTEGRGYQETQYF. Full variable domain (outside the CDR3, taken from reference TRBV19 and TRBJ2-5): DGGITQSPKYLFRKEGQNVTLSCEQNLNHDAMYWYRQDPGQGLRLIYYSQIVNDFQKGDIAEGYSVSREKKESFPLTVTSAQKNPTAFYLCASTEGRGYQETQYFGPGTRLLVL.

This clone was picked up one time. The chain carries TRBV9 and TRBJ2-5, with 11 positions matching TRBD2. Germline lookup yields CDR1 SGDLS and CDR2 YYNGEE. Trimming removed 3 bases from V and 2 bases from J; junction bases left unmatched: 3. The CDR3 consists of 15 residues. Here the CDR3 reads CASSAGTSGQETQYF. The CDR3 DNA is TGTGCCAGCAGCGCTGGGACTAGCGGACAAGAGACCCAGTACTTC.

The rearrangement joins TRBV4-1 to TRBJ1-2; 7 bases map to TRBD1. The CDR3 spans 15 residues. Germline trimming cut 5 bases from V and 4 bases from J; bases unmatched to any gene: 10. Germline CDR1 MGHRA, CDR2 YSYEKL. In DNA form, the CDR3 reads TGCGCCAGCAGCATAACGGGACAGTCTTTCTATGGCTACACCTTC. Amino acid sequence: CASSITGQSFYGYTF.

The chain employs TRBV2 and TRBJ2-5; 7 bases are shared with TRBD1. Germline CDR1 is SNHLY and CDR2 is FYNNEI. Trimming cost V 7 bases and J 7 bases; bases outside gene matches: 6. This CDR3 is built from 12 residues. Here the CDR3 DNA reads TGTGCCAGCAAGGATCACAGGGGGACCCAGTACTTC. It codes for CASKDHRGTQYF.

J is TRBJ1-2 and V is TRBV10-3, with D possibly TRBD1 on 6 matching bases. The V gene's germline CDR1 is ENHRY and CDR2 SYGVKD. V was pared by 10 bases and J by 6 bases, with 18 bases between. The CDR3 has 13 residues. The CDR3 loop reads CANRGAPLNGYTF. The CDR3 coding sequence is TGTGCCAACCGGGGGGCGCCCCTGAATGGCTACACCTTC.

V usage is TRBV18 and J usage is TRBJ2-1; 10 nucleotides match TRBD2. The CDR3 consists of 15 residues. Germline CDR1 is KGHSH and CDR2 is LQKENI. V shed 3 bases, J shed 8 bases, and the junction held 7 bases outside the gene matches. The CDR3 DNA is TGTGCCAGCTCACCGCAGCGGGAGGGCCGGGATGAGCAGTTCTTC. Translating gives CASSPQREGRDEQFF.

The chain joins TRBV28 to TRBJ1-3; D might be TRBD1 (6 bases). The germline V and J ends were trimmed by 6 bases and 4 bases, with 16 bases remaining between them. Germline loops: CDR1 MDHEN, CDR2 SYDVKM. This CDR3 contains 15 residues. As DNA, the CDR3 is TGTGCCAGCAGCACCCCCGGGACAACCGGAAACACCATATATTTT. Translation: CASSTPGTTGNTIYF. The whole variable domain, remainder taken from reference TRBV28 and TRBJ1-3, is DVKVTQSSRYLVKRTGEKVFLECVQDMDHENMFWYRQDPGLGLRLIYFSYDVKMKEKGDIPEGYSVSREKKERFSLILESASTNQTSMYLCASSTPGTTGNTIYFGEGSWLTVV.

This rearrangement joins TRBV11-2 to TRBJ2-7; the D gene is possibly TRBD2 (6 bases). V lost 1 base and J lost 0, with 10 bases in between. CDR1 is SGHAT, CDR2 FQNNGV, per germline. The CDR3 contains 15 residues. The CDR3 DNA follows: TGTGCCAGCAGCTTAGTGCGGGGTAGCTCCTACGAGCAGTACTTC. Its translation is CASSLVRGSSYEQYF.

This rearrangement joins TRBV4-1 to TRBJ1-2; weak D call: TRBD1 (5 bases). CDR1 and CDR2 from the germline V gene are MGHRA and YSYEKL. Trimming cost V 0 bases and J 0 bases, with 11 bases left between them. The CDR3 totals 16 residues. As DNA, the CDR3 is TGCGCCAGCAGCCAAGATCCGGGGGGGACTAACTATGGCTACACCTTC. Protein product: CASSQDPGGTNYGYTF.

The sample holds one count of this clone. The chain is built from TRBV29-1 and TRBJ2-1; D possibly corresponds to TRBD1 (6 bases). Germline CDR1 reads SQVTM; CDR2 reads ANQGSEA. The CDR3 has 11 residues. The V end was cut by 7 bases, the J end by 3 bases, with 7 bases between. In nucleotides, the CDR3 is TGCAGCGGGACAGACTACAATGAGCAGTTCTTC. Protein sequence: CSGTDYNEQFF.

The chain combines TRBV7-9 with TRBJ2-1, with D possibly being TRBD1 (5 bases). This CDR3 comprises 13 residues. Germline CDR1 reads SEHNR; CDR2 reads FQNEAQ (reference sequence). The V end lost 4 bases, the J end lost 4 bases, and 8 bases lay between the germline ends. The CDR3 loop is CASSSQGYNEQFF. CDR3 coding DNA: TGTGCCAGCAGCTCCCAGGGATACAATGAGCAGTTCTTC.

The chain is built from TRBV6-5 and TRBJ1-6; D call uncertain. Trimming removed 8 bases at V and 5 bases at J, with 10 bases between. Germline assignment: CDR1 MNHEY and CDR2 SVGAGI. The CDR3 is 13 amino acids. DNA for the CDR3: TGTGCCAGCTCGATTCAGGATAATTCACCCCTCCACTTT. Residues: CASSIQDNSPLHF.

This clone was seen only once. The V call is TRBV18, the J call TRBJ2-5; 9 bases are a match to TRBD2. This CDR3 has 16 amino acids. CDR1 is KGHSH, CDR2 LQKENI, per germline. Unmatched junction bases numbered 13, after V lost 6 bases and J lost 5 bases. The CDR3 here is CASSPPASGRRETQYF. In DNA form, the CDR3 reads TGTGCCAGCTCGCCCCCCGCCAGCGGGAGGAGGGAGACCCAGTACTTC.

The CDR3 region is CASSPTGFPKTNNSNQPQHF. CDR3 bases: TGTGCCAGCAGCCCAACAGGGTTCCCCAAAACCAACAATAGCAATCAGCCCCAGCATTTT. The rearrangement joins TRBV3-1 (or the pseudogene TRBV3-2) to TRBJ1-5; possibly TRBD1 for D (6 bases). The V end lost 4 bases, the J end lost 0 bases, and 25 bases lay between the germline ends. Looked up from germline, CDR1 is LGHDT and CDR2 is YNNKEL (reference sequence). CDR3 length: 20 amino acids.

This chain connects TRBV3-1 (or the pseudogene TRBV3-2) to TRBJ1-1; D call uncertain. Germline V gene lookup returns CDR1 LGHDT and CDR2 YNNKEL (reference sequence). V gave up 5 bases and J gave up 2 bases, with 12 bases separating them. This CDR3 contains 14 residues. For the CDR3, the DNA is TGTGCCAGCAGCAGCGGCACAATAAACACTGAAGCTTTCTTT. Translating gives CASSSGTINTEAFF.

CDR3 nucleotide sequence: TGCGCCAGCGGGACAACGAATTCCTACGAGCAGTACTTC. Amino acid sequence: CASGTTNSYEQYF. This rearrangement joins TRBV5-1 to TRBJ2-7, with D maybe TRBD1 (6 bases). Germline V CDR1 and CDR2: SGHRS, YFSETQ. The CDR3 totals 13 residues. Trimming removed 7 bases from V and 1 base from J, with 12 bases in between. Variable domain in full (rest from reference TRBV5-1 and TRBJ2-7): KAGVTQTPRYLIKTRGQQVTLSCSPISGHRSVSWYQQTPGQGLQFLFEYFSETQRNKGNFPGRFSGRQFSNSRSEMNVSTLELGDSALYLCASGTTNSYEQYFGPGTRLTVT.

This chain links TRBV10-2 with TRBJ2-5, with TRBD1 identical over 8 bases. Trimming at V came to 5 bases and at J to 0 bases, leaving 2 bases not matched to a gene. This CDR3 spans 14 amino acids. CDR1 is WSHSY and CDR2 is SAAADI in the germline V gene. CDR3 protein: CASSRTGYQETQYF. The CDR3 DNA sequence: TGCGCCAGCAGTAGGACAGGGTACCAAGAGACCCAGTACTTC.